This TCR beta chain is drawn from a study of CD8 T cells in Susac syndrome. Study in general: At blood draw, Susac syndrome patients were therapy-naive, on corticosteroids, or on intravenous immunoglobulin alone.

Deletions cut 0 bases from V and 6 bases from J, with 6 bases between. Germline V gene lookup returns CDR1 SGDLS and CDR2 YYNGEE. The CDR3 has 12 amino acids. A word on this clonotype: The antigen is not known.

Study-wide results and caveats: Clonal expansion of CD8+ cells in Susac peaked in TEMRA cells (and in active patients).

Reverse transcription of 0.5 to 1 ug RNA used random hexamers. The method of amplification for TCR beta CDR3 was immunoSEQ multiplex PCR, covering 54 Vbeta and 13 Jbeta. TCRdb passed the immunoSEQ multiplex PCR reads through MiXCR, listing each CDR3 protein once. The table records around 79,000 distinct CDR3 sequences, roughly 94% of them present only once. Sequencing input: CD8+ T cells from PBMCs. This TCR derives from a human donor with Susac syndrome. V usage is TRBV9 and J usage is TRBJ1-2; D is uncertain. CDR3 coding DNA: TGTGCCAGCAGCGTAGCCATCGATGGCTACACCTTC. It translates to CASSVAIDGYTF.